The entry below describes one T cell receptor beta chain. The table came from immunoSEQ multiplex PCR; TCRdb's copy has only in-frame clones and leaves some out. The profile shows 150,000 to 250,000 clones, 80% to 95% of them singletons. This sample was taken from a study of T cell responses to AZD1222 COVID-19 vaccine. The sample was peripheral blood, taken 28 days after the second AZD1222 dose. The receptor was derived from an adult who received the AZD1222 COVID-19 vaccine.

CDR3 amino acids: CASSQDLALRGELFF. CDR3 nucleotides: TGTGCCAGCAGCCAAGATCTGGCCTTACGCGGGGAGCTGTTTTTT. The chain links TRBV4-2 to TRBJ2-2; no definite D call. Germline values: CDR1 LGHNA, CDR2 YNFKEQ. V lost 0 bases, J lost 7 bases, and 12 bases lay in between. The CDR3 totals 15 residues.